Listed here is a single TCR beta chain. These data belong to a study of T cell responses to AZD1222 COVID-19 vaccine. This CDR3 has 16 residues. V lost 3 bases, J lost 4 bases, and 16 bases lay in between. CDR1 is LNHDA and CDR2 is SQIVND in the germline V gene (reference sequence). Data came from immunoSEQ multiplex PCR; TCRdb stores just in-frame clones and leaves some out. The sample holds 65,000 to 80,000 clones, about 91% seen once. Specimen: peripheral blood, collected on day 0 of MenACWY control vaccination. The chain links TRBV19 to TRBJ1-5, with D possibly matching TRBD1 (6 bases). The TCR was taken from an adult in good health. CDR3 amino acids: CASSIQGRGWNQPQHF. CDR3 DNA: TGTGCCAGTAGTATTCAAGGCAGGGGATGGAATCAGCCCCAGCATTTT. Looking up the rest from reference TRBV19 and TRBJ1-5 gives the full variable domain: DGGITQSPKYLFRKEGQNVTLSCEQNLNHDAMYWYRQDPGQGLRLIYYSQIVNDFQKGDIAEGYSVSREKKESFPLTVTSAQKNPTAFYLCASSIQGRGWNQPQHFGDGTRLSIL.